This T cell receptor (beta chain) was sequenced during a study of T cell responses to AZD1222 COVID-19 vaccine (dated by TCRdb to the early 2020s). For context, the study as a whole: A total of just over 230 trial participants underwent TCR sequencing, of whom about 210 had received two doses of AZD1222 and about 26 had received two doses of the MenACWY control vaccine. Trial participants were enrolled by age into subgroups of 18-55, 56-69 and 70-plus years, and around 150, 28 and 57 TCR-sequenced participants, respectively, were included in these subgroups. Broad study findings and their caveats: Reportedly, almost half of the unique spike-specific TCRs recognized epitopes lying outside the regions that are mutated in the B.1.351 and B.1.1.7 variants. Because no samples from the day 14 peak response were available, repertoires could be characterized only after the peak T cell response. The 56-69-year group was small, and its depth increase did not reach significance, likely because of low power. A significant rise in spike-specific TCR breadth and depth was observed after two AZD1222 doses relative to day 0 and relative to MenACWY recipients. Most participants were white British and females outnumbered males, and the authors suggested that clonal diversity may have been underestimated. Conclusions about previously exposed vaccinees were limited because only six AZD1222 recipients were SARS-CoV-2 seropositive at baseline. Vaccine-associated CD4 TCRs spanned the whole spike protein, with dominant responses in regions 160-218 and 743-854.

Of note for this clone: Its recognized antigen is unknown. Per-base qualities were not stored, and no clone one base away is much larger.

The CDR3 regions of human TCRbeta chains were subjected to immunosequencing. Per the authors' processing: Repertoire TCRs were checked for matches against a reference library of SARS-CoV-2-specific TCRs that had been generated using the MIRA antigen-specificity platform. Breadth was defined as the fraction of unique TCRs that were SARS-CoV-2-associated. Depth was defined as the fraction of total T cells that were SARS-CoV-2-associated. Using the MIRA data, each spike-specific TCR was assigned both to the spike region to which the TCR was reactive and to a CD4 or CD8 class. Log10-transformed breadth and depth values were compared by one-way ANOVA with Sidak's multiple comparisons tests. TCRdb's version of the immuneACCESS table is confined to in-frame rearrangements and falls short of the full clone set. An unresolved V gene accounts for under half of the shortfall where checked; the remainder is of unknown origin. The V and J calls and clone size were taken over from that table, and D and trimming were inferred from the DNA. The sample has some 180,000 clones on record, about 89% of them singletons. The leading ten clones occupy approximately 1.7% of the sample.

The time point label for this specimen denotes: about 28 days (+/-7) after the second vaccine dose. AZD1222 recipients given second doses at about 4 weeks or at about 12 weeks were pooled, since spike-specific TCR depth and breadth were not found to differ between the two schedules. The vaccinee samples were drawn from two UK trials, COV001 and COV002, one of which was a single-blind randomized controlled phase 2/3 trial testing AZD1222 (ChAdOx1 nCoV-19) in healthy adults. For TCRbeta chain sequencing, PBMC samples were collected from trial participants at day 0 and at day 28 after the second dose. The sequence was obtained from an adult who received the AZD1222 COVID-19 vaccine. The sequenced sample was peripheral blood, obtained 28 days after the second AZD1222 dose.

The CDR3 in this case is CASSLTPTSGRNEQYF. The sequence in DNA is TGTGCCAGCAGCTTAACCCCGACTAGCGGGAGGAACGAGCAGTACTTC. Rearrangement joined TRBV7-3 to TRBJ2-7; 13 bases in the middle match TRBD2. The CDR3 sequence holds 16 residues, the cysteine and phenylalanine included. CDR3 DNA only is kept here, 48 bases in frame from base 1. The germline V gene yields SGHTA for CDR1 and FQGTGA for CDR2. V ends up 0 bases short and J 5 bases short, with an unmatched junction base count of 4.